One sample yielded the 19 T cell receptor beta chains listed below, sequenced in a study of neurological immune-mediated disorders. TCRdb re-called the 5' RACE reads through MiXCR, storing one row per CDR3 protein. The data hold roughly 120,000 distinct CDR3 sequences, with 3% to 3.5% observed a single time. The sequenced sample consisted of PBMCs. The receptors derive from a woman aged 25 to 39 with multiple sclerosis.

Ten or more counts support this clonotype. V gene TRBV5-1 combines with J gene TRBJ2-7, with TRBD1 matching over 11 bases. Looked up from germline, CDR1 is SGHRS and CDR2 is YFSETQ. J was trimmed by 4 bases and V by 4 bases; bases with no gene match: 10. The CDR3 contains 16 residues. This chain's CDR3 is CASSPGQGGLTYEQYF. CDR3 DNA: TGCGCCAGCAGCCCGGGACAGGGGGGCCTAACTTACGAGCAGTACTTC. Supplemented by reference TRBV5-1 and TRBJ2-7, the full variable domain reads KAGVTQTPRYLIKTRGQQVTLSCSPISGHRSVSWYQQTPGQGLQFLFEYFSETQRNKGNFPGRFSGRQFSNSRSEMNVSTLELGDSALYLCASSPGQGGLTYEQYFGPGTRLTVT.

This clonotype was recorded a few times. Written as DNA, the CDR3 is TGCGCCAGCAGCCTTATGGCTACAGATACGCAGTATTTT. Translation gives CASSLMATDTQYF. The V call is TRBV5-1, the J call TRBJ2-3; D is uncertain. The V gene lost 4 bases and the J gene lost 3 bases, with 9 bases spanning the gap. This CDR3 is 13 amino acids long. Per the germline V gene, CDR1 is SGHRS and CDR2 is YFSETQ.

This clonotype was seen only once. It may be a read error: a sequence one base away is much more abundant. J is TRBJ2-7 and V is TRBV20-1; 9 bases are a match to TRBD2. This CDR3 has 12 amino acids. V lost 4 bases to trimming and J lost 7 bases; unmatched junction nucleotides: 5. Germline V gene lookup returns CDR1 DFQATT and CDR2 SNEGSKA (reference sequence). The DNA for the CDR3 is TGCAGTGCTATAGCGGGAGTAAAAGAGCAGTACTTC. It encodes CSAIAGVKEQYF.

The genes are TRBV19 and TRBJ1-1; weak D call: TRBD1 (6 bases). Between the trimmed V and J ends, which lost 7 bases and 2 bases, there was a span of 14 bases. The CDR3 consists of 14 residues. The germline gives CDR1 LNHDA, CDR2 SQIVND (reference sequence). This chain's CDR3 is CASIWGRGNTEAFF. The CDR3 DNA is TGTGCCAGTATTTGGGGCAGGGGTAACACTGAAGCTTTCTTT.

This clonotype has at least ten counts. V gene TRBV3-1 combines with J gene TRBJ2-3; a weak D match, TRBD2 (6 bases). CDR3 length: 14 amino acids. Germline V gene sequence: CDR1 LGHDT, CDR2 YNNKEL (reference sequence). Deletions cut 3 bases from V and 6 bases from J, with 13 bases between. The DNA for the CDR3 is TGTGCCAGCAGCCAGTCACTAGCTGAGGATACGCAGTATTTT. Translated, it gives CASSQSLAEDTQYF.

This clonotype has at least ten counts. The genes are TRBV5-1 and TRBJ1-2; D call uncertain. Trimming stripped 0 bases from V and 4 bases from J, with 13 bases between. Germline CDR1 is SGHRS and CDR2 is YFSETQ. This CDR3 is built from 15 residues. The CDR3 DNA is TGCGCCAGCAGCTTGGATGTCGGAGCAAGCTATGGCTACACCTTC. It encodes CASSLDVGASYGYTF.

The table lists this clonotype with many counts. The CDR3 here is CASNPQTFSASTDTQYF. As DNA, the CDR3 is TGTGCCAGCAACCCCCAAACTTTCTCTGCTAGCACAGATACGCAGTATTTT. The chain employs TRBV12-3 or TRBV12-4 and TRBJ2-3; D ambiguous. This CDR3 has 17 amino acids. Trimming left V 7 bases short and J 0 bases short, with 20 bases between.

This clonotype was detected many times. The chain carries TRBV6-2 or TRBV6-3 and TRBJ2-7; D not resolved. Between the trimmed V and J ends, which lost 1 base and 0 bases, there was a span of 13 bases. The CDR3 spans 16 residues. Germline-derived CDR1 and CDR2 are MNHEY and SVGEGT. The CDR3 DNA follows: TGTGCCAGCAGTTACTATGTCCAAGGGAACTCCTACGAGCAGTACTTC. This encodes CASSYYVQGNSYEQYF.

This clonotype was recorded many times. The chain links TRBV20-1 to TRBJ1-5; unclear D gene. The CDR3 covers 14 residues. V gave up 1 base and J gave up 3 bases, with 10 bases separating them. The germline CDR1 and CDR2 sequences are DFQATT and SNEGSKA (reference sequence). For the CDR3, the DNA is TGCAGTGCTAGAGTAGTCGGAAACAATCAGCCCCAGCATTTT. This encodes CSARVVGNNQPQHF.

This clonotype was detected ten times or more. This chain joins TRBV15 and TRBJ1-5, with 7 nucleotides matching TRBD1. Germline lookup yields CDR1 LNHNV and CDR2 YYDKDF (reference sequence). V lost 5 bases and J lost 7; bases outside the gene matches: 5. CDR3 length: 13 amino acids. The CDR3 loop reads CATSPDRDQPQHF. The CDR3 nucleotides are TGTGCCACCAGCCCCGACAGGGACCAGCCCCAGCATTTT.

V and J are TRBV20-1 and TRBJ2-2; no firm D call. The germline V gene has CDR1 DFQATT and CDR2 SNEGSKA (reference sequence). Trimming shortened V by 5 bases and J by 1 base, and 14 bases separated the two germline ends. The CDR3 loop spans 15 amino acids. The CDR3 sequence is CSAPLLKRNTGELFF. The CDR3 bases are TGCAGTGCTCCCCTATTAAAGCGGAACACCGGGGAGCTGTTTTTT.

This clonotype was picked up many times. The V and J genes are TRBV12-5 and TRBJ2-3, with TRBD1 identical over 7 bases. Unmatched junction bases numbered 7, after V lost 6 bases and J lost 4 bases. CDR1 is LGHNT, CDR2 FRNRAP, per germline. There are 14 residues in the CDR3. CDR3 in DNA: TGTGCTAGTGGATCGGGACAGAAAGCAGATACGCAGTATTTT. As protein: CASGSGQKADTQYF.

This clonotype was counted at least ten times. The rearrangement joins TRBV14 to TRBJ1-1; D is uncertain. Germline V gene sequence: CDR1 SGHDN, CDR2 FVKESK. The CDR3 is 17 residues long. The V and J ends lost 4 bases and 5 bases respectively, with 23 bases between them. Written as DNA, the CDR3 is TGTGCCAGCAGCCTTTCTGAGGACTTCAGGAGAAGGACTGAAGCTTTCTTT. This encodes CASSLSEDFRRRTEAFF.

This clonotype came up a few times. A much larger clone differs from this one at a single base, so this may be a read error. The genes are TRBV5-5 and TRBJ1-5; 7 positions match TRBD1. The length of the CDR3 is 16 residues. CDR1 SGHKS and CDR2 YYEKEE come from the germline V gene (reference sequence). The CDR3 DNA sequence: TGTGCCAGCAGCTTTTTCGCCGACAGGGTGAATCAGCACCAGCATTTT. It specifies CASSFFADRVNQHQHF.

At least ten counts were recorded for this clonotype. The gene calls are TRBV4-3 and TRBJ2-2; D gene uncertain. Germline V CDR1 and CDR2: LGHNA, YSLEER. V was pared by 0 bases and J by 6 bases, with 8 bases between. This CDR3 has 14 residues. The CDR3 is CASSQDPLAGELFF. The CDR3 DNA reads TGCGCCAGCAGCCAAGACCCCCTTGCCGGGGAGCTGTTTTTT.

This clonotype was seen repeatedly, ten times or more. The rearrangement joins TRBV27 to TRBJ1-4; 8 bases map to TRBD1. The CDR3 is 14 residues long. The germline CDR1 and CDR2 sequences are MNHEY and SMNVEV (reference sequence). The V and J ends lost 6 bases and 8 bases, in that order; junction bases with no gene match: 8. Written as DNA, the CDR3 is TGTGCCAGCAGCAGGGGGCGCGGGAACGAAAAACTGTTTTTT. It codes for CASSRGRGNEKLFF.

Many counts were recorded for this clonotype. The CDR3 DNA follows: TGTGCCACGGGTGAGACCCAGTACTTC. Its translation is CATGETQYF. The chain carries TRBV25-1 and TRBJ2-5; D is unclear. The CDR3 sequence is 9 residues long. Per germline, CDR1 MGHDK and CDR2 SYGVNS. V was pared by 10 bases and J by 5 bases, with 5 bases between.

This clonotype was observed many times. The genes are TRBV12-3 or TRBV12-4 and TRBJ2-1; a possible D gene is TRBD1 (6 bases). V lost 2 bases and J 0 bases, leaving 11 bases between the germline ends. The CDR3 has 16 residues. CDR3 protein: CASSLLQGGSYNEQFF. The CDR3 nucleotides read TGTGCCAGCAGTTTATTGCAAGGGGGCTCCTACAATGAGCAGTTCTTC.

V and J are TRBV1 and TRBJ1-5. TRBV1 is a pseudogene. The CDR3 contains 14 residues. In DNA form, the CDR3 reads TGCACCAGCAGCCAAGCCGGCCAGGATCAGCCCCAGCATTTT. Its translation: CTSSQAGQDQPQHF.